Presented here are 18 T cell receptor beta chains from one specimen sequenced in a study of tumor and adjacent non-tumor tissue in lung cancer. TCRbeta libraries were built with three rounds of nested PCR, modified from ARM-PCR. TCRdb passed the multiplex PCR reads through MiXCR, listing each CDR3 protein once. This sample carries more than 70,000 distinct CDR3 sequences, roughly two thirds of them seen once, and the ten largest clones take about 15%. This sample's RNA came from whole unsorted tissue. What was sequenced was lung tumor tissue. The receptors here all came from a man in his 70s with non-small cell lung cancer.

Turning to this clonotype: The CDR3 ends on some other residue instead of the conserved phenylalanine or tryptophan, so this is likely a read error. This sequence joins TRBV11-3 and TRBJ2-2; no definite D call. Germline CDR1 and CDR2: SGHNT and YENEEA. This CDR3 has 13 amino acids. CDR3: CANSPLNTGELFY. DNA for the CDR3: TGTGCCAACAGTCCCTTGAACACAGGGGAGCTGTTTTAT.

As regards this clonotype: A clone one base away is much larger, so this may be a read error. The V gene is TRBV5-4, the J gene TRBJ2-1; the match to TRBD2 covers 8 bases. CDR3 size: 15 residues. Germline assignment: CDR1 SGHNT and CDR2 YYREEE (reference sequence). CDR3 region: CANSPAGERYNEQFF. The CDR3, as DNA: TGTGCCAACAGCCCAGCGGGGGAAAGATACAATGAGCAGTTCTTC. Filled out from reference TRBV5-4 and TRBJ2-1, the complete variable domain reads ETGVTQSPTHLIKTRGQQVTLRCSSQSGHNTVSWYQQALGQGPQFIFQYYREEENGRGNFPPRFSGLQFPNYSSELNVNALELDDSALYLCANSPAGERYNEQFFGPGTRLTVL.

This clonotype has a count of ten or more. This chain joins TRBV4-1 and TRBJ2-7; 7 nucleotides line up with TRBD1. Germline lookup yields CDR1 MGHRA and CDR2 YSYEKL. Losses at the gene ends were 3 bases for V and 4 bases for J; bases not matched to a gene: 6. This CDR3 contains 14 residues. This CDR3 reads CASSHGTAKYEQYF. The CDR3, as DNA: TGCGCCAGCAGCCACGGGACAGCAAAATACGAGCAGTACTTC.

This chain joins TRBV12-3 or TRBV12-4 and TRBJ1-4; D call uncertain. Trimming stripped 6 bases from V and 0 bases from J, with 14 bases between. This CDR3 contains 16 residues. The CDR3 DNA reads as TGTGCCAGCAGCCCGAGAGGCTTTGCAACTAATGAAAAACTGTTTTTT. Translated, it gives CASSPRGFATNEKLFF.

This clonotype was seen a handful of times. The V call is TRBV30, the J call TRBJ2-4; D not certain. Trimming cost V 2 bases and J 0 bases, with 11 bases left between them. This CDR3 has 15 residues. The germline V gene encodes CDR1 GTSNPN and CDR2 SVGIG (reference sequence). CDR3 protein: CAWSLGPLAKNIQYF. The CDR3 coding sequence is TGTGCCTGGAGTTTAGGACCCTTAGCCAAAAACATTCAGTACTTC.

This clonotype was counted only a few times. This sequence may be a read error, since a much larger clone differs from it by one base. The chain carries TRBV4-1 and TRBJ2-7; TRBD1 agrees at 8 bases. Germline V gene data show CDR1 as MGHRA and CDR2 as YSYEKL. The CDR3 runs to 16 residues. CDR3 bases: TGCGCCGGCAGCCAAGGGATCGGGACAGGTTCCTACGAGCAGTACTTC. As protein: CAGSQGIGTGSYEQYF.

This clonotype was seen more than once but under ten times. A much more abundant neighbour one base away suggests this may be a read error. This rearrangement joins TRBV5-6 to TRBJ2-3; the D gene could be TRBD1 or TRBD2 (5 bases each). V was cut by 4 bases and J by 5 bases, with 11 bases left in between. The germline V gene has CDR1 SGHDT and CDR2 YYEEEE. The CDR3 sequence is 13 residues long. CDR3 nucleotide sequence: TGTGCCAGCAGCCTCACTAGGGGAGATACGCAGTATTTT. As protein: CASSLTRGDTQYF.

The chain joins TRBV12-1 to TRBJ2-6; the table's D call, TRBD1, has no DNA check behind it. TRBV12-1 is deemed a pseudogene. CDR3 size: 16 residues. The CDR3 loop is CVSSFGDRAGANVLTF. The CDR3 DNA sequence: TGTGTCAGCAGCTTTGGGGACAGGGCTGGGGCCAATGTCCTGACTTTC.

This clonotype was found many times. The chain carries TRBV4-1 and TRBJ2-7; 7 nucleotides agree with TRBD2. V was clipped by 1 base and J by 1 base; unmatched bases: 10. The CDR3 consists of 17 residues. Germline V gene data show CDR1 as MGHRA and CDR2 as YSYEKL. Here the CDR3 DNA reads TGCGCCAGCAGCCAAGTACCGAGCGGGACGAGTTCCTACGAGCAGTACTTC. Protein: CASSQVPSGTSSYEQYF.

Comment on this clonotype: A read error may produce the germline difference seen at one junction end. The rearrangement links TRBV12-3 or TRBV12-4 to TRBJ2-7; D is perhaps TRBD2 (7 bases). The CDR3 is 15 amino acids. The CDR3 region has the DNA TGTGCCAGCAGCCGAGGGGGGGGGTCGTCCTACGAGCTGTACTTC. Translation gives CASSRGGGSSYELYF.

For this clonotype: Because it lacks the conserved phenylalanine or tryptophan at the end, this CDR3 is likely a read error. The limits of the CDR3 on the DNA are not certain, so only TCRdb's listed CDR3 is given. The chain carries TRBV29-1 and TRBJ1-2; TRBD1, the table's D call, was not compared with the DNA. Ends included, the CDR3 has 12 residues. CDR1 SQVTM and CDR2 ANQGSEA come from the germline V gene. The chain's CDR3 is CSVAPSNYGYTL.

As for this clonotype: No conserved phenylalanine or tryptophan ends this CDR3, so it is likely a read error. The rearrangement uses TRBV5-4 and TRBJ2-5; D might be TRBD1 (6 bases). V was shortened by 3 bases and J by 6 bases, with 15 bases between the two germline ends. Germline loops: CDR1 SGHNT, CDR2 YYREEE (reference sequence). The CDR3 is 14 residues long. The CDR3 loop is CASSSPTGRQTQYS. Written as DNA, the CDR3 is TGTGCCAGCAGCTCCCCGACAGGACGGCAGACCCAGTACTCT.

The CDR3 DNA reads as TGCAGTGCTCGGAGCGGGGATGAGGTGTACAATGAGCAGTTCTTC. This encodes CSARSGDEVYNEQFF. The chain combines TRBV20-1 with TRBJ2-1; 7 positions match TRBD2. Per the germline V gene, CDR1 is DFQATT and CDR2 is SNEGSKA (reference sequence). This CDR3 is built from 15 residues. Trimming took 5 bases from V and 4 from J; bases not matched to a gene: 11.

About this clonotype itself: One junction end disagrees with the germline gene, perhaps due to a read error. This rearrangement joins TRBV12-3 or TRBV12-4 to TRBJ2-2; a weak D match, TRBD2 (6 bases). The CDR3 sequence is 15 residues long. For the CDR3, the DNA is TGTGCCAGCAGTTTATGGGGACTGAACACCGGGGAGATGTTTTTT. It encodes CASSLWGLNTGEMFF.

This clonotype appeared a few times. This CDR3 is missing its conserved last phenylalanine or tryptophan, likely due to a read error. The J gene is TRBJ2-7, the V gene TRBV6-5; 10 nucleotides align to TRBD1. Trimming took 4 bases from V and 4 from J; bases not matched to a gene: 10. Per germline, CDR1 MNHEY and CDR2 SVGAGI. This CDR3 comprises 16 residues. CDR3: CASSLLPGTGAYEQYL. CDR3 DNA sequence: TGTGCCAGCAGTTTACTACCCGGGACAGGGGCATACGAGCAGTACCTC.

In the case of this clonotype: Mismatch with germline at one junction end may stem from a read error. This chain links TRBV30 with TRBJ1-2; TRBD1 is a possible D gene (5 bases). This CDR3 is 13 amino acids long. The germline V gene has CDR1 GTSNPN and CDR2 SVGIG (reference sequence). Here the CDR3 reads CAWSSGQYYGYIF. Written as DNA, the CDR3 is TGTGCTTGGAGTTCCGGACAATACTATGGCTACATCTTC. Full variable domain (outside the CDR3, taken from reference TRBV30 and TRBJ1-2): SQTIHQWPATLVQPVGSPLSLECTVEGTSNPNLYWYRQAAGRGLQLLFYSVGIGQISSEVPQNLSASRPQDRQFILSSKKLLLSDSGFYLCAWSSGQYYGYIFGSGTRLTVV.

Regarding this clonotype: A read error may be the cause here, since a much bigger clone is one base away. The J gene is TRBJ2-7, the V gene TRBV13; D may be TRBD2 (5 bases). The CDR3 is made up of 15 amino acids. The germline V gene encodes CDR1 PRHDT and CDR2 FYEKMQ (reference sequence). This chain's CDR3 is CASSLGGSLEYDQYF. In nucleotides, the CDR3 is TGTGCCAGCAGCTTAGGTGGGAGTTTAGAATACGATCAGTACTTC. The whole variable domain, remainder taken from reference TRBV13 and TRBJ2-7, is AAGVIQSPRHLIKEKRETATLKCYPIPRHDTVYWYQQGPGQDPQFLISFYEKMQSDKGSIPDRFSAQQFSDYHSELNMSSLELGDSALYFCASSLGGSLEYDQYFGPGTRLTVT.

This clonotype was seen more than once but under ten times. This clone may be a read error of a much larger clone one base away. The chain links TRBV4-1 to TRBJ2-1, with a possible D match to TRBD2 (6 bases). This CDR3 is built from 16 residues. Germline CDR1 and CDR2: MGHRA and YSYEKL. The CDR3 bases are TGCGCCAGCAGCTTGACCGTCGGGAGCTCCTACAATGGGCAGTTCTTC. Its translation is CASSLTVGSSYNGQFF.